Listed below are T cell receptor beta chains from one sample, sequenced in a study of identical twins. TCRdb called the 5' RACE reads again in MiXCR, with one record for every CDR3 protein. The table lists approximately 210,000 distinct CDR3 sequences, over 8% of them singletons. Sequencing was done on a sample of memory (CD45RO+) T cells sorted from blood. The receptors derive from a woman aged 18-35 years in good health. The CDR3 runs from the conserved cysteine through the conserved F or W. A D gene is named only where the DNA matches it firmly. Clone sizes are given selectively: once, few, many, or a class where the clone is expanded.

clone_size d_call j_call v_call cdr3_nt cdr3_aa
NA NA TRBJ1-4 TRBV7-3 TGTGCCAGCAGCCCGGGACAAGGTGAAAAACTGTTTTTT CASSPGQGEKLFF
few TRBD1 TRBJ2-1 TRBV25-1 TGTGCCAGCAGTGAGCGCATTTTGGGACAGTACAATGAGCAGTTCTTC CASSERILGQYNEQFF
NA NA TRBJ1-2 TRBV7-8 TGTGCCAGCAAGTCGTACTCGCTTTTGACCTTC CASKSYSLLTF
NA TRBD1 TRBJ1-1 TRBV5-1 TGCGCCAGCAGCCCACAGGGGGCTGGGACTGAAGCTTTCTTT CASSPQGAGTEAFF
NA TRBD2 TRBJ2-7 TRBV3-1 TGTGCCAGCAGCCAAGTAAGAAGGACTAGCGGGGCAGAGCAGTACTTC CASSQVRRTSGAEQYF
NA NA TRBJ1-6 TRBV5-1 TGCGCCAGCAGCCAGGGCAACAATAATTCACCCCTCCACTTT CASSQGNNNSPLHF
few TRBD1 TRBJ1-5 TRBV20-1 TGCAGTGCTGCCGGGACAGAGTATCAGCCCCAGCATTTT CSAAGTEYQPQHF
many TRBD1 TRBJ2-7 TRBV7-2 TGTGCCAGCAGCTCCCAGACAGGGGTATACGAGCAGTACTTC CASSSQTGVYEQYF
NA TRBD2 TRBJ2-5 TRBV7-2 TGTGCCAGCAGCTTGATAGCGGGAGAAGGAGAGACCCAGTACTTC CASSLIAGEGETQYF
NA TRBD1 TRBJ1-2 TRBV20-1 TGCAGTGCTAGAGTGGTGCAGGGGGGCTATGGCTACACCTTC CSARVVQGGYGYTF
NA NA TRBJ1-2 TRBV10-3 TGTGCCATCAGAAATGCAGGGCTGTCCGATGGCTACACCTTC CAIRNAGLSDGYTF
few NA TRBJ2-7 TRBV20-1 TGCAGTGCTAGTGGCCAGGGACTCTACGAGCAGTACTTC CSASGQGLYEQYF
NA TRBD1 TRBJ2-5 TRBV4-3 TGCGCCAGCAGCCAAGCGTCGACAGGGGGGGGGGAGACCCAGTACTTC CASSQASTGGGETQYF
many NA TRBJ1-1 TRBV20-1 TGCAGTGCTATCCCCGTTACTGAAGCTTTCTTT CSAIPVTEAFF
few TRBD2 TRBJ2-3 TRBV6-1 TGTGCCAGCAGCCTTGGACTAGGTCGACCTACGCAGTATTTT CASSLGLGRPTQYF
many TRBD2 TRBJ2-3 TRBV5-1 TGCGCCAGCAGCTCCGGACTAGCGGGAGAAGCAGATACGCAGTATTTT CASSSGLAGEADTQYF
many NA TRBJ2-3 TRBV11-2 TGTGCCAGCAGCTCGACAGTAGGTAGCACAGATACGCAGTATTTT CASSSTVGSTDTQYF
few NA TRBJ2-7 TRBV3-1 TGTGCCAGCAGCCGAACGAGCGGACGGGGGAGCTCCTACGAGCAGTACTTC CASSRTSGRGSSYEQYF
few NA TRBJ2-7 TRBV7-9 TGTGCCAGCAGCTTCCCCGAAGGGAGCCGCTACGAGCAGTACTTC CASSFPEGSRYEQYF
few TRBD1 TRBJ1-1 TRBV5-1 TGCGCCAGCAGCCGGGACAGGGGGCTTGTCACTGAAGCTTTCTTT CASSRDRGLVTEAFF
few TRBD2 TRBJ2-3 TRBV6-1 TGTGCCAGCAGTCGAGGCGGGAGTGTTACAGATACGCAGTATTTT CASSRGGSVTDTQYF
many NA TRBJ2-5 TRBV5-6 TGTGCCAGCAGCTTGGCCAAACTCCTTCGACTAGAGACCCAGTACTTC CASSLAKLLRLETQYF
NA NA TRBJ2-1 TRBV7-9 TGTGCCAGCAGCGGACAAGCGGTACGAGATGAGCAGTTCTTC CASSGQAVRDEQFF
NA TRBD2 TRBJ2-7 TRBV20-1 TGCAGTGCTAGTGTACTAGCGGGGATTAACGAGCAGTACTTC CSASVLAGINEQYF
few TRBD1 TRBJ2-4 TRBV29-1 TGCAGCGTGTCCCCTACGACAGGGGCCAACATTCAGTACTTC CSVSPTTGANIQYF
NA NA TRBJ1-2 TRBV6-1 TGTGCCAGCAGTGAAGCATTACAGTTTCTCGATGGCTACACCTTC CASSEALQFLDGYTF
few NA TRBJ1-4 TRBV11-2 TGTGCCAGCAGCTCCCGGACCGAACAGGGATTAGGTTTT CASSSRTEQGLGF
NA NA TRBJ1-1 TRBV6-5 TGTGCCAGCAGTTACTCGACAGTGAGCACTGAAGCTTTCTTT CASSYSTVSTEAFF
many NA TRBJ2-7 TRBV2 TGTGCCAGCAGTGAAGACCCCTCTCTTGCGGGGAAATTCTACGAGCAGTACTTC CASSEDPSLAGKFYEQYF
few NA TRBJ2-6 TRBV15 TGTGCCACCAGCACTACACCCAACTCTGGGGCCAACGTCCTGACTTTC CATSTTPNSGANVLTF
many TRBD1 TRBJ1-2 TRBV7-3 TGTGCCAGCAGCCCGAGACAGGGGTATGGCTACACCTTC CASSPRQGYGYTF
once NA TRBJ2-6 TRBV6-1 TGTGCCACCCGATCATTGACCTCTGGGGCCAACGTCCTGACTTTC CATRSLTSGANVLTF
few NA TRBJ2-4 TRBV20-1 TGCAGTGCCAGAGTGCAAGCCAAAAACATTCAGTACTTC CSARVQAKNIQYF
few TRBD1 TRBJ2-7 TRBV2 TGTGCCAGCCAAGGGACAGCCTACGAGCAGTACTTC CASQGTAYEQYF
many NA TRBJ2-2 TRBV11-1 TGTGCCAGCAGCTTAGAACCCACCGGGGAGCTGTTTTTT CASSLEPTGELFF
many NA TRBJ2-2 TRBV10-3 TGTGCCATCCGCCAGGACAACACCGGGGAGCTGTTTTTT CAIRQDNTGELFF
many TRBD1 TRBJ2-1 TRBV24-1 TGTGCCACCAGTGATCCGACAGGGGGGGACAATGAGCAGTTCTTC CATSDPTGGDNEQFF
many NA TRBJ1-4 TRBV7-9 TGTGCCAGCAGCTTCACTCAGAATGAAAAACTGTTTTTT CASSFTQNEKLFF
few NA TRBJ1-6 TRBV3-1 TGTGCCAGCAGCCAATCAGCGTCGAGACCCCTCCACTTT CASSQSASRPLHF
many TRBD1 TRBJ1-2 TRBV12-3/TRBV12-4 TGTGCCAGCAGCCGGGACAGAGGCTATGGCTACACCTTC CASSRDRGYGYTF
few TRBD2 TRBJ2-5 TRBV30 TGTGCCTGGAACGTCGGCGGGAGATTACGAGAGACCCAGTACTTC CAWNVGGRLRETQYF
few NA TRBJ2-3 TRBV7-6 TGTGCCTCCCGGAGGAGGGACACAGATACGCAGTATTTT CASRRRDTDTQYF
NA NA TRBJ2-3 TRBV13 TGTGCCAGCAGCTTAAAGATGGGCTTACTTAGCACAGATACGCAGTATTTT CASSLKMGLLSTDTQYF
NA NA TRBJ2-3 TRBV18 TGTGCCAGCTCACCAGAACAGGGAGAGGATACGCAGTATTTT CASSPEQGEDTQYF
few NA TRBJ1-2 TRBV12-3/TRBV12-4 TGTGCCAGCATCCCGGACGGGTCAACGGGCTACACCTTC CASIPDGSTGYTF
many NA TRBJ2-5 TRBV5-4 TGTGCCAGCAGCTTGGAGGCTAGCAGCGAGACCCAGTACTTC CASSLEASSETQYF
NA NA TRBJ1-2 TRBV7-9 TGTGCCAGCAGCGCCAGGGTGTATGGCTACACCTTC CASSARVYGYTF
few TRBD2 TRBJ2-2 TRBV6-2/TRBV6-3 TGTGCCAGCACTACACCTAGCGGGAGACATGGCGGCGGGGAGCTGTTTTTT CASTTPSGRHGGGELFF
few NA TRBJ2-7 TRBV5-1 TGCGCCAGCAGCTGGACAGAGAGCTCCTACGAGCAGTACTTC CASSWTESSYEQYF
few NA TRBJ1-6 TRBV6-1 TGTGCCAGCAGTGGCCTCGGGGCGGTGAATTCACCCCTCCACTTT CASSGLGAVNSPLHF
NA NA TRBJ1-2 TRBV29-1 TGCAGCGTTGAAGATCGGCGGGTCTATGGCTACACCTTC CSVEDRRVYGYTF
once TRBD2 TRBJ2-3 TRBV3-1 TGTGCCAGCAGCCAAGGTGGCGGGAGGGGGACAGATACGCAGTATTTT CASSQGGGRGTDTQYF
NA TRBD2 TRBJ2-3 TRBV3-1 TGTGCCAGCAGCCCTCCGGGGACTAGTTGGGTGGCAGATACGCAGTATTTT CASSPPGTSWVADTQYF
many TRBD2 TRBJ2-5 TRBV27 TGTGCCAGCAGTCTCAGACTAGCGGGAGAGACCCAGTACTTC CASSLRLAGETQYF
few TRBD1 TRBJ1-4 TRBV7-9 TGTGCCAGCAACCAACCGGGACAGCTTAATGAAAAACTGTTTTTT CASNQPGQLNEKLFF
many TRBD1 TRBJ1-2 TRBV29-1 TGCAGCGTAAGGGACAGACGGAGGTATGGCTACACCTTC CSVRDRRRYGYTF
NA TRBD2 TRBJ2-7 TRBV3-1 TGTGCCAGCAGCCAAGGAAGAGCGGGAGGAAACGAGCAGTACTTC CASSQGRAGGNEQYF
NA TRBD2 TRBJ2-2 TRBV10-2 TGCGCCAGTCGGTCCCGCGGGGGGACCGGGGAGCTGTTTTTT CASRSRGGTGELFF
many NA TRBJ2-7 TRBV2 TGTGCCAGCAGTGAAATCGGGCCCCACGAGCAGTACTTC CASSEIGPHEQYF